This T cell receptor (beta chain) was found in a study of cytotoxic CD8 clonotypes in ibrutinib-treated CLL. At the level of the study: Response samples followed a median 12 months of treatment, range 6 to 36.

Notes on the study in general: Patients showed higher baseline clonality than age-matched healthy donors, and it tracked circulating CD8+ T-cell counts.

Generated by immunoSEQ multiplex PCR, the TCRdb table keeps only in-frame clones and is missing some. The table shows 20,000 or so clones, with 70% to 85% occurring only once. In regard to this clone: Its target is not known.

Per germline, CDR1 MNHEY and CDR2 SMNVEV (reference sequence). Trimming removed 3 bases from V and 5 bases from J, with 10 bases in between. The CDR3 sequence is 13 residues long. The receptor's source is a human donor with chronic lymphocytic leukemia. The chain employs TRBV27 and TRBJ1-2; D uncertain. This specimen consisted of PBMCs, obtained before ibrutinib treatment. CDR3 in amino acids: CASSLRGGYGYTF. CDR3 bases: TGTGCCAGCAGTTTGCGGGGAGGGTATGGCTACACCTTC.